Listed below are T cell receptor beta chains from one sample, sequenced in a study of shared clonotypes between healthy human individuals. Some clones are missing from TCRdb's copy, which holds only in-frame ones; the method was immunoSEQ multiplex PCR. The sample shows roughly 2.1 million clones, more than 85% of them seen only once. Sequencing used naive CD8+ T cells from PBMCs. These receptors came from a man between 18 and 29 years old in good health. Some clones in this sample may be carry-over from other donors' samples. CDR3s include the opening cysteine and the closing phenylalanine or tryptophan. A row's size may be missing; if present it is once, few, many or a size class.

v_gene: TRBV7-9
abundance: -
j_gene: TRBJ2-1
CDR3aa: CASSLTGVDNEQFF

v_gene: TRBV7-3
abundance: -
j_gene: TRBJ2-6
CDR3aa: CASGTSGANVLTF

v_gene: TRBV15
abundance: -
j_gene: TRBJ2-1
CDR3aa: CATSRGPGDEQFF

v_gene: TRBV6-5
abundance: -
j_gene: TRBJ2-7
CDR3aa: CASRPGTWASDEQYF

v_gene: TRBV7-9
abundance: few
j_gene: TRBJ1-1
CDR3aa: CASSLAIRSTEAFF

v_gene: TRBV7-9
abundance: -
j_gene: TRBJ2-7
CDR3aa: CASSLTGNYEQYF

v_gene: TRBV5-1
abundance: -
j_gene: TRBJ2-2
CDR3aa: CASTPGPNTGELFF

v_gene: TRBV27
abundance: -
j_gene: TRBJ1-2
CDR3aa: CASSPTGATHGYTF

v_gene: TRBV14
abundance: -
j_gene: TRBJ2-7
CDR3aa: CASDHPGLNEQYF

v_gene: TRBV14
abundance: -
j_gene: TRBJ2-1
CDR3aa: CASSRLGNSYNEQFF

v_gene: TRBV10-3
abundance: few
j_gene: TRBJ1-1
CDR3aa: CAISELFPGNTEAFF

v_gene: TRBV28
abundance: -
j_gene: TRBJ2-7
CDR3aa: CASSSLAGGEQYF

v_gene: TRBV19
abundance: -
j_gene: TRBJ2-4
CDR3aa: CASSGIDIQYF

v_gene: TRBV4-1
abundance: -
j_gene: TRBJ2-1
CDR3aa: CASSQDLREDEQFF

v_gene: TRBV7-9
abundance: -
j_gene: TRBJ2-7
CDR3aa: CASSFSGGSYEQYF